This T cell receptor beta chain was sequenced during a study of T cells after yellow fever vaccination. Study details: SMART-Seq v4 Ultra Low Input prepared the low-cell-number fractions.

Study outcomes and limitations: Reappearance after the booster was observed for most primary-vaccination clones (about 96% CD4, about 91% CD8). Secondary responses were weaker yet peaked faster, day 5 versus 15.

TCRdb reanalysed the 5' RACE reads using MiXCR and keeps one entry per CDR3 protein. The sample lists about 320,000 distinct CDR3 sequences, around 4.5% occurring once. This CDR3 has 12 residues. V was cut by 5 bases and J by 7 bases, with 9 bases left in between. CDR1 is MNHNY and CDR2 is SVGAGI in the germline V gene (reference sequence). Turning to this clonotype: The antigen is not known.

This chain links TRBV6-6 with TRBJ2-1; D unclear. The clonotype originates from a man between 18 and 35 years old who received the YFV17D yellow fever vaccine. The sequencing used PBMCs, collected 15 days after the yellow fever booster vaccination. The CDR3 sequence: CASSVVGNEQFF. CDR3 nucleotide sequence: TGTGCCAGCAGTGTGGTGGGTAATGAGCAGTTCTTC.